Shown below are 13 T cell receptor beta chains from a single sample sequenced in a study of T cell responses to AZD1222 COVID-19 vaccine. Using immunoSEQ multiplex PCR, the repertoire was profiled, and TCRdb retains in-frame clones only, with some absent. The data contain fewer than 150,000 clones, about 90% of them seen just once; the ten biggest clones take up 11% to 15%. The specimen comprised peripheral blood, sampled on day 0 of AZD1222 vaccination. These receptors originate from an adult in good health.

CDR3 in amino acids: CASSSRGGGGSPLHF. The CDR3 nucleotides are TGTGCCAGCAGCTCCCGAGGAGGGGGCGGTTCACCCCTCCACTTT. J is TRBJ1-6 and V is TRBV27; TRBD1 aligns across 7 bases. The V segment lost 6 bases and the J segment 9 bases; nucleotides outside the gene matches: 11. Germline V gene data show CDR1 as MNHEY and CDR2 as SMNVEV (reference sequence). The CDR3 contains 15 residues.

The genes are TRBV5-1 and TRBJ2-1; 7 positions match TRBD1. With 1 base clipped from V and 9 bases from J, the junction kept 4 bases outside the gene matches. This CDR3 has 13 amino acids. From germline, CDR1 is SGHRS and CDR2 YFSETQ. The DNA for the CDR3 is TGCGCCAGCAGCTTGCAACAGGGGAGTGAGCAGTTCTTC. Its translation: CASSLQQGSEQFF.

The chain carries TRBV4-3 and TRBJ1-1; 9 nucleotides align to TRBD1. J lost 7 bases, V lost 2 bases, and 2 bases had no gene match. This CDR3 is 13 amino acids long. Germline V gene lookup returns CDR1 LGHNA and CDR2 YSLEER. CDR3 residues: CASSQQGQGEAFF. DNA of the CDR3: TGCGCCAGCAGCCAACAGGGACAGGGTGAAGCTTTCTTT.

V usage is TRBV10-1 and J usage is TRBJ1-6; a possible D gene is TRBD1 (5 bases). The CDR3 covers 14 residues. Trimming left V 7 bases short and J 6 bases short, with 13 bases between. The germline V gene has CDR1 WNHNN and CDR2 SYGVQD (reference sequence). The chain's CDR3 is CASTTTGPNSPLHF. CDR3 in DNA: TGCGCCAGCACCACGACGGGACCTAATTCACCCCTCCACTTT.

The chain combines TRBV5-6 with TRBJ2-7, with no clear D. The CDR3 runs to 14 residues. Germline CDR1 SGHDT, CDR2 YYEEEE. The ends were cut back, 4 bases at V and 2 bases at J, with 13 bases in the middle. The CDR3 region is CASSPPRSTYEQYF. The CDR3 nucleotides read TGTGCCAGCAGCCCTCCAAGGTCAACCTACGAGCAGTACTTC.

The rearrangement uses TRBV27 and TRBJ2-7, with a weak D call TRBD1 (6 bases). This CDR3 spans 13 amino acids. With 7 bases removed from V and 3 bases from J, the gap between germline ends came to 13 bases. Germline V lookup: CDR1 MNHEY, CDR2 SMNVEV (reference sequence). CDR3 protein: CASKTLQGYEQYF. CDR3 nucleotides: TGTGCCAGCAAAACATTACAGGGCTACGAGCAGTACTTC.

The CDR3 DNA reads as TGTGCCAGCAGCTTGAATAAGACAGGGGGATTGCTGCCCCAGCATTTT. This codes for CASSLNKTGGLLPQHF. The chain couples TRBV5-4 to TRBJ1-5, with 9 nucleotides matching TRBD1. Trimming cost V 1 base and J 9 bases; bases outside gene matches: 11. Germline CDR1 and CDR2: SGHNT and YYREEE (reference sequence). This CDR3 comprises 16 residues.

The V gene is TRBV27, the J gene TRBJ1-2, with D perhaps matching TRBD1 (6 bases). Looked up from germline, CDR1 is MNHEY and CDR2 is SMNVEV (reference sequence). The V end lost 4 bases, the J end lost 2 bases, and 14 bases lay between the germline ends. The CDR3 spans 15 residues. The CDR3 coding sequence is TGTGCCAGCAGTTCGCGACGGACAGACAACTATGGCTACACCTTC. Its protein is CASSSRRTDNYGYTF.

J is TRBJ1-5 and V is TRBV28; no clear D. The CDR3 loop spans 12 amino acids. Germline loops: CDR1 MDHEN, CDR2 SYDVKM. The V and J ends lost 4 bases and 3 bases respectively, with 4 bases between them. CDR3 protein: CASSSNNQPQHF. The CDR3 DNA reads TGTGCCAGCAGTTCCAACAATCAGCCCCAGCATTTT.

This sequence joins TRBV6-6 and TRBJ2-5; 8 nucleotides agree with TRBD1. The CDR3 totals 13 residues. Germline V gene lookup returns CDR1 MNHNY and CDR2 SVGAGI (reference sequence). V shed 10 bases and J 4 bases; nucleotides not matched to a gene: 8. The CDR3 DNA is TGTGCCACACAGGGGGAATTTGGAGAGACCCAGTACTTC. It translates to CATQGEFGETQYF.

The chain has TRBV28 and TRBJ1-1; TRBD1 matches 11 bases. This CDR3 has 14 residues. In germline, CDR1 is MDHEN, CDR2 SYDVKM. V shed 3 bases and J 3 bases; nucleotides not matched to a gene: 0. CDR3 DNA: TGTGCCAGCAGTTTGGGACAGGGGGACACTGAAGCTTTCTTT. It yields the protein CASSLGQGDTEAFF.

The chain combines TRBV19 with TRBJ2-7, with TRBD1 identical over 9 bases. Losses at the gene ends were 6 bases for V and 2 bases for J; bases not matched to a gene: 5. The CDR3 is 14 amino acids. The germline V gene has CDR1 LNHDA and CDR2 SQIVND (reference sequence). The CDR3 bases are TGTGCCAGTAGCCCGGGACAGGGTCCCTACGAGCAGTACTTC. Protein: CASSPGQGPYEQYF.

The chain combines TRBV9 with TRBJ2-3, with no clear D. The germline V gene has CDR1 SGDLS and CDR2 YYNGEE. The CDR3 runs to 14 residues. The V and J ends lost 4 bases and 3 bases respectively, with 12 bases between them. This CDR3 reads CASSLRAKTDTQYF. The CDR3 region has the DNA TGTGCCAGCAGCCTCCGGGCGAAGACAGATACGCAGTATTTT.